A selection of T cell receptor beta chains follows, all from one sample in a study of T cells in Graves' hyperthyroidism and ophthalmopathy. A single record per CDR3 protein comes from TCRdb applying MiXCR to the multiplex PCR reads. The sample consists of hundreds of thousands of distinct CDR3 sequences, less than 20% of them appearing once. Sequencing was performed on blood. The receptors come from a woman between 18 and 29 years old with Graves' hyperthyroidism. Both conserved end residues are part of each CDR3. A D gene is named only where the DNA matches it firmly. Where a row states a size, it is once, few, many or the class of an expanded clone; other rows omit it.

v_gene	d_gene	abundance	j_gene	CDR3nt	CDR3aa
TRBV4-1	-	few	TRBJ1-5	TGCGCCAGCAGCCAAGATTGGAGGGGCAATCAGCCCCAGCATTTT	CASSQDWRGNQPQHF
TRBV5-1	TRBD2	many	TRBJ2-1	TGCGCCAGCAGCTCTCACGGCCTACCGGGGGGGAACGACATCAATGAGCAGTTCTTC	CASSSHGLPGGNDINEQFF
TRBV7-9	-	few	TRBJ1-6	TGTGCCAGCAGCCCGACTGAGTCTAATTCACCCCTCCACTTT	CASSPTESNSPLHF
TRBV19	-	few	TRBJ2-2	TGTGCCAGTAGTATACGCGGCGGGGAGCTGTTTTTT	CASSIRGGELFF
TRBV7-9	-	few	TRBJ2-6	TGTGCCAGCAGCTCCAAAACCGGGACACCTTACGGTCCTGGGGCCAACGTCCTGACTTTC	CASSSKTGTPYGPGANVLTF
TRBV2	-	many	TRBJ2-6	TGTGCCAGCAGTGAAACTCACGCTGGGGCCAACGTCCTGACTTTC	CASSETHAGANVLTF
TRBV7-9	-	many	TRBJ1-4	TGTGCCAGCAGCTTAGGAGCGGCAGTACCGGAAAAACTGTTTTTT	CASSLGAAVPEKLFF
TRBV5-1	TRBD2	-	TRBJ2-6	TGCGCCAGCAGCTTGAGGCGGGGGTCTGGGGCCAACGTCCTGACTTTC	CASSLRRGSGANVLTF
TRBV4-1	-	-	TRBJ1-2	TGCGCCAGCAGCTCGGGTCCCGGGGGTAGCTATGGCTACACCTTC	CASSSGPGGSYGYTF
TRBV5-4	-	many	TRBJ2-7	TGTGCCAGCAGCGAGGGGCTCGAGCAGTACTTC	CASSEGLEQYF
TRBV15	TRBD1	many	TRBJ1-5	TGTGCCACCAGCAGAGGTTGGACAGGGGAAAAACAGCCCCAGCATTTT	CATSRGWTGEKQPQHF
TRBV12-3/TRBV12-4	-	many	TRBJ2-7	TGTGCCAGCAGTTGGAATGCCAACGAGCAGTACTTC	CASSWNANEQYF
TRBV28	-	many	TRBJ2-7	TGTGCCAGCACCCCTCCATCCCTTTACGAGCAGTACTTC	CASTPPSLYEQYF
TRBV20-1	-	many	TRBJ1-2	TGCAGTGCTAGAGATCCCACGGGGCGGGGGAACTATGGCTACACCTTC	CSARDPTGRGNYGYTF
TRBV20-1	-	many	TRBJ1-4	TGCAGTGCTAGAGGTGAACAGGGTCGAAAACTGTTTTTT	CSARGEQGRKLFF
TRBV20-1	-	many	TRBJ2-7	TGCAGTGCTAGACCCCGGGAAAGTTACTACGAGCAGTACTTC	CSARPRESYYEQYF
TRBV4-2	TRBD2	-	TRBJ2-1	TGTGCCAGCAGCCAAGAAGGCGGGGGGGCCTACAATGAGCAGTTCTTC	CASSQEGGGAYNEQFF
TRBV27	TRBD1	once	TRBJ2-1	TGTGCCAGCAGTCTGGGGACAGGGGTGAATGAGCAGTTCTTC	CASSLGTGVNEQFF
TRBV2	TRBD1	many	TRBJ1-2	TGTGCCAGCAGAGGGGGCCAAGCTAACTATGGCTACACCTTC	CASRGGQANYGYTF
TRBV18	-	once	TRBJ1-2	TGTGCCAGCTCACCCGTCCAGGGAGACTATGGCTACACCTTC	CASSPVQGDYGYTF
TRBV12-3/TRBV12-4	-	many	TRBJ1-5	TGTGCCAGCAGTTTCCTAGGGGAGCCCCAGCATTTT	CASSFLGEPQHF
TRBV12-3/TRBV12-4	TRBD2	-	TRBJ2-5	TGTGCCAGCGGGAGCGGGAGGGCCCAGGAGACCCAGTACTTC	CASGSGRAQETQYF
TRBV12-3/TRBV12-4	TRBD2	many	TRBJ2-3	TGTGCCAGCACCCCCCTAGAAGGGAGGGGCACAGATACGCAGTATTTT	CASTPLEGRGTDTQYF
TRBV7-9	-	-	TRBJ1-3	TGTGCCAGCAGATTTGCGGGCTCTGGAAACACCATATATTTT	CASRFAGSGNTIYF
TRBV13	TRBD1	many	TRBJ1-5	TGTGCCAGCAGCTCCCAGGGGGCAGGCCAGCCCCAGCATTTT	CASSSQGAGQPQHF
TRBV30	TRBD1	many	TRBJ1-4	TGTGCCTGGTCATCGGGACAGTCAGAAAAACTGTTTTTT	CAWSSGQSEKLFF
TRBV19	-	many	TRBJ1-1	TGTGCCAGTAGCCCATTCGCGGGGTCCACTGAAGCTTTCTTT	CASSPFAGSTEAFF
TRBV12-3/TRBV12-4	-	many	TRBJ2-3	TGTGCCAGCACCCTAGGGGAAGCGACCACAGATACGCAGTATTTT	CASTLGEATTDTQYF
TRBV6-1	-	many	TRBJ1-2	TGTGCCAGCAGCCCCGGGACGATCTATGGCTACACCTTC	CASSPGTIYGYTF
TRBV10-1	-	many	TRBJ1-1	TGCGCCAGTCGCGTACACCTGAACACTGAAGCTTTCTTT	CASRVHLNTEAFF
TRBV29-1	TRBD1	-	TRBJ2-7	TGCAGCGTTGCTAGGGGGCTGGACGAGCAGTACTTC	CSVARGLDEQYF
TRBV19	-	-	TRBJ1-2	TGTGCCAGTAGTCTTTACACTGACTATGGCTACACCTTC	CASSLYTDYGYTF
TRBV6-1	TRBD2	many	TRBJ2-6	TGTGCCACGAACACGTACGGGACTAGCGGGTCTGGGGCCAACGTCCTGACTTTC	CATNTYGTSGSGANVLTF
TRBV15	TRBD1	-	TRBJ1-5	TGTGCCACCAGCAGGACCCCGATAGGGACAGGGCGGCAGCCCCAGCATTTT	CATSRTPIGTGRQPQHF
TRBV20-1	-	many	TRBJ1-2	TGCAGTGCTAGAGATCTCAGGGTATGGGGCTACACCTTC	CSARDLRVWGYTF
TRBV20-1	TRBD2	-	TRBJ2-4	TGCAGTGCTAGAGGGACTAGCGGGAGTAACATTCAGTACTTC	CSARGTSGSNIQYF
TRBV4-1	-	few	TRBJ2-3	TGCGCCAGCAGCCAAGATAAAGGGGCTCCTAGGAGCACAGATACGCAGTATTTT	CASSQDKGAPRSTDTQYF
TRBV4-2	TRBD1	few	TRBJ1-2	TGTGCCAGCAGCCAAGATGGGATTGCCAGGGGGCGACGTAACTATGGCTACACCTTC	CASSQDGIARGRRNYGYTF
TRBV6-1	TRBD2	many	TRBJ2-1	TGTGCCAGCAGTCCCTCTAGCGGATTTTACAATGAGCAGTTCTTC	CASSPSSGFYNEQFF
TRBV28	-	many	TRBJ1-3	TGTGCCAGCAGTACAGCTCCCTCTGGAAACACCATATATTTT	CASSTAPSGNTIYF
TRBV27	-	-	TRBJ1-1	TGTGCCAGTCAGATGAGCCGCGGAGTAGAAGCTTTCTTT	CASQMSRGVEAFF
TRBV7-3	TRBD2	many	TRBJ2-3	TGTGCCAGCAGCTTAGGGCCCCCTAGCGGGAGTCAGGATACGCAGTATTTT	CASSLGPPSGSQDTQYF
TRBV9	TRBD2	many	TRBJ2-7	TGTGCCAGCAGCCCGGGACTAGTGTCCTACGAGCAGTACTTC	CASSPGLVSYEQYF
TRBV6-1	TRBD1	-	TRBJ1-2	TGTGCCAGCAGGGAGGGACAGCCTAACTATGGCTACACCTTC	CASREGQPNYGYTF